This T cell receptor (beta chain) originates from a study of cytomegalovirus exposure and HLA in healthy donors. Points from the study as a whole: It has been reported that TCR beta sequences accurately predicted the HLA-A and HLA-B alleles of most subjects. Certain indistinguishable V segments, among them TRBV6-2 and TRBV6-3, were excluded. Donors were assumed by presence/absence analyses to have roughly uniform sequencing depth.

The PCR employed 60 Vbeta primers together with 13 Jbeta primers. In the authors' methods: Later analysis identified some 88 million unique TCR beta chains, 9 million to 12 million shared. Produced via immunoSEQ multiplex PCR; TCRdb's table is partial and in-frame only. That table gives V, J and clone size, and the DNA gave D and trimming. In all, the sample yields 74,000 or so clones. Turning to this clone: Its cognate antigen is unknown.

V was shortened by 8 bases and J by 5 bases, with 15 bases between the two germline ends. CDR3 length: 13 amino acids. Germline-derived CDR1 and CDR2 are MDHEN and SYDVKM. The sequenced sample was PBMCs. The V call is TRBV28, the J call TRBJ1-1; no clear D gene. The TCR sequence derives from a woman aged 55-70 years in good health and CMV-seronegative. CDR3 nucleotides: TGTGCCAGCGACCAGGATAGAGGGACTGAAGCTTTCTTT. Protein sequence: CASDQDRGTEAFF. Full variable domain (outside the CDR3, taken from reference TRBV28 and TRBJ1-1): DVKVTQSSRYLVKRTGEKVFLECVQDMDHENMFWYRQDPGLGLRLIYFSYDVKMKEKGDIPEGYSVSREKKERFSLILESASTNQTSMYLCASDQDRGTEAFFGQGTRLTVV.